One and the same sample provided the 26 T cell receptor beta chains below, sequenced in a study of T cell responses to AZD1222 COVID-19 vaccine. Sequencing was performed with immunoSEQ multiplex PCR; in TCRdb, only in-frame clones are kept and a portion is missing. Altogether approximately 100,000 clones are present, around 90% being singletons, with the ten largest covering 3.5% to 4%. Here the sequenced sample was peripheral blood, taken on day 0 of AZD1222 vaccination. These receptors came from an adult in good health.

V and J are TRBV15 and TRBJ1-2, with D perhaps TRBD1 (5 bases). CDR1 is LNHNV, CDR2 YYDKDF, per germline (reference sequence). Trimming took off 0 bases at V and 4 bases at J, with 18 bases between the two ends. This CDR3 comprises 17 residues. This CDR3 is CATSRDIGQGQSYGYTF. CDR3 sequence (DNA): TGTGCCACCAGCAGAGATATCGGCCAGGGCCAGAGCTATGGCTACACCTTC.

This clone was recorded only once. The CDR3: CASSEDGETQYF. In DNA, the CDR3 is TGTGCCAGCAGTGAAGACGGAGAGACCCAGTACTTC. The chain carries TRBV2 and TRBJ2-5; no reliable D call. The CDR3 loop spans 12 amino acids. The V gene's germline CDR1 is SNHLY and CDR2 FYNNEI. Deletions cut 1 base from V and 4 bases from J, with 4 bases between.

This chain uses TRBV5-1 with TRBJ1-4; tentatively, D is TRBD1 (6 bases). The CDR3 consists of 16 residues. CDR1 and CDR2 from the germline V gene are SGHRS and YFSETQ. The ends were cut back, 6 bases at V and 4 bases at J, with 19 bases in the middle. The CDR3 reads CASKFIGGRHNEKLFF. The CDR3 DNA sequence: TGCGCCAGCAAGTTTATAGGGGGACGACATAATGAAAAACTGTTTTTT.

Regarding this clone: Other DNA sequences in this sample translate to the same CDR3. V and J are TRBV7-9 and TRBJ1-2; D may be TRBD1 (6 bases). This CDR3 has 12 amino acids. In germline, CDR1 is SEHNR, CDR2 FQNEAQ (reference sequence). The germline V and J ends were trimmed by 4 bases and 7 bases, with 10 bases remaining between them. The CDR3 bases are TGTGCCAGCAGCTCAACAGGGAGTGGCTACACCTTC. This encodes CASSSTGSGYTF.

Worth noting for this clone: This sample includes further DNA sequences coding for the same CDR3. The chain carries TRBV3-1 (or the pseudogene TRBV3-2) and TRBJ1-1, with 8 bases identical to TRBD1. The CDR3 is made up of 13 amino acids. Germline CDR1 is LGHDT and CDR2 is YNNKEL (reference sequence). V dropped 6 bases and J dropped 6; count of bases not matched to a gene: 6. Written as DNA, the CDR3 is TGTGCCAGCAGAAGAGCGACAGGGGCTGAAGCTTTCTTT. Translated: CASRRATGAEAFF.

The chain recombines TRBV6-5 with TRBJ1-5; TRBD1 aligns across 10 bases. The V gene's germline CDR1 is MNHEY and CDR2 SVGAGI. V lost 6 bases to trimming and J lost 8 bases; unmatched junction nucleotides: 10. CDR3 length: 15 amino acids. This chain's CDR3 is CASSPGTGVSEPQHF. CDR3 sequence (DNA): TGTGCCAGCAGCCCCGGGACAGGGGTCTCGGAGCCCCAGCATTTT.

The V and J genes are TRBV7-8 and TRBJ2-7; the D gene is possibly TRBD2 (5 bases). Germline CDR1 SGHVS, CDR2 FQNEAQ. The CDR3 extends over 15 amino acids. Trimming took off 3 bases at V and 0 bases at J, with 12 bases between the two ends. This CDR3 reads CASSFRGLGSYEQYF. In nucleotides, the CDR3 is TGTGCCAGCAGCTTCCGTGGACTGGGCTCCTACGAGCAGTACTTC.

The chain carries TRBV18 and TRBJ1-6; D not resolved. The germline V and J ends were trimmed by 3 bases and 7 bases, with 13 bases remaining between them. There are 15 residues in the CDR3. Germline CDR1 is KGHSH and CDR2 is LQKENI. CDR3 protein: CASSPGGRQNSPLHF. As DNA, the CDR3 is TGTGCCAGCTCACCCGGTGGACGGCAAAATTCACCCCTCCACTTT.

The chain uses TRBV7-9 and TRBJ1-3, with TRBD1 identical over 8 bases. V shed 1 base and J 7 bases; nucleotides not matched to a gene: 3. This CDR3 contains 14 residues. Germline CDR1 is SEHNR and CDR2 is FQNEAQ (reference sequence). CDR3 DNA sequence: TGTGCCAGCAGCTTAGGGGACAGGTCGAACACCATATATTTT. It codes for CASSLGDRSNTIYF.

The chain recombines TRBV13 with TRBJ2-5; D gene uncertain. V was clipped by 3 bases and J by 2 bases, with 7 bases between them. Germline-derived CDR1 and CDR2 are PRHDT and FYEKMQ (reference sequence). The CDR3 is 13 residues long. The CDR3 loop is CASSFRIQETQYF. The CDR3 nucleotides are TGTGCCAGCAGCTTCAGGATACAAGAGACCCAGTACTTC.

CDR3 loop: CATSRVRASNSYEQYF. In DNA, the CDR3 is TGTGCCACCAGCCGAGTGAGGGCTAGTAACTCCTACGAGCAGTACTTC. The chain employs TRBV15 and TRBJ2-7; a possible D gene is TRBD2 (5 bases). The CDR3 sequence is 16 residues long. Germline lookup yields CDR1 LNHNV and CDR2 YYDKDF (reference sequence). Trimming stripped 5 bases from V and 0 bases from J, with 17 bases between.

V is TRBV6-5 and J is TRBJ2-7; D may match TRBD1 or TRBD2 (5 bases each). Trimming took 6 bases from V and 2 from J, leaving 17 bases between them. The CDR3 runs to 15 residues. The germline gives CDR1 MNHEY, CDR2 SVGAGI. The CDR3 sequence: CASRQEGTFTYEQYF. The DNA of the CDR3 is TGTGCCAGCAGGCAAGAGGGGACCTTCACCTACGAGCAGTACTTC.

J is TRBJ1-1 and V is TRBV5-4; TRBD1 matches at 8 bases. Germline CDR1 reads SGHNT; CDR2 reads YYREEE (reference sequence). The CDR3 loop spans 12 amino acids. Germline trimming cut 7 bases from V and 1 base from J; bases unmatched to any gene: 0. The CDR3 reads CASGQGNTEAFF. The CDR3 DNA reads TGTGCCAGCGGACAGGGGAACACTGAAGCTTTCTTT.

This clone was seen a single time. The V gene is TRBV7-9, the J gene TRBJ1-1; D is unclear. The V gene's germline CDR1 is SEHNR and CDR2 FQNEAQ (reference sequence). V was cut by 5 bases and J by 6 bases, with 16 bases left in between. The CDR3 runs to 14 residues. The CDR3 bases are TGTGCCAGCAGCGCTCCCGGGAACAACGCTGAAGCTTTCTTT. Its translation: CASSAPGNNAEAFF.

The genes are TRBV28 and TRBJ1-1; possibly TRBD1 for D (6 bases). This CDR3 comprises 13 residues. With 4 bases removed from V and 1 base from J, the gap between germline ends came to 7 bases. Germline V gene data show CDR1 as MDHEN and CDR2 as SYDVKM. In nucleotides, the CDR3 is TGTGCCAGCAGTTGGGACAAGAACACTGAAGCTTTCTTT. Translated: CASSWDKNTEAFF.

The V call is TRBV29-1, the J call TRBJ2-7; D is undetermined. This CDR3 spans 14 amino acids. V shed 1 base and J shed 3 bases, with 13 bases lying between them. The V gene's germline CDR1 is SQVTM and CDR2 ANQGSEA. CDR3 in amino acids: CSVEVQPGVYEQYF. The CDR3, as DNA: TGCAGCGTTGAAGTGCAACCTGGGGTCTACGAGCAGTACTTC.

V gene TRBV7-2 combines with J gene TRBJ1-6; D possibly corresponds to TRBD1 (6 bases). The CDR3 loop spans 15 amino acids. The germline V gene has CDR1 SGHTA and CDR2 FQGNSA. Between the trimmed V and J ends, which lost 7 bases and 6 bases, there was a span of 16 bases. CDR3 protein: CASMAGVGLNSPLHF. CDR3 DNA sequence: TGTGCCAGCATGGCAGGGGTTGGCCTTAATTCACCCCTCCACTTT.

A few counts support this clone. V is TRBV12-5 and J is TRBJ1-6, with TRBD1 identical over 10 bases. J gave up 7 bases and V 1 base, and 1 base lay outside the gene matches. CDR3 length: 15 amino acids. Germline V gene data show CDR1 as LGHNT and CDR2 as FRNRAP. The CDR3 loop is CASGLGQGANSPLHF. Here the CDR3 DNA reads TGTGCTAGTGGTTTGGGACAGGGGGCAAATTCACCCCTCCACTTT.

This rearrangement joins TRBV19 to TRBJ1-1, with 7 bases aligning to TRBD1. Unmatched junction bases numbered 6, after V lost 6 bases and J lost 11 bases. CDR1 LNHDA and CDR2 SQIVND come from the germline V gene (reference sequence). The CDR3 runs to 11 residues. The CDR3, as DNA: TGTGCCAGTAGGGAGGGGGCGTTGGCTTTCTTT. It is translated as CASREGALAFF.

V is TRBV7-2 and J is TRBJ2-3; 8 bases agree with TRBD2. This CDR3 comprises 15 residues. V lost 7 bases to trimming and J lost 1 base; unmatched junction nucleotides: 7. The V gene's germline CDR1 is SGHTA and CDR2 FQGNSA. Here the CDR3 reads CASTPDSGGTDTQYF. CDR3 DNA: TGTGCCAGCACCCCTGATAGCGGGGGCACAGATACGCAGTATTTT.

The J gene is TRBJ2-5, the V gene TRBV11-2; TRBD2 is a possible D gene (7 bases). The V and J ends lost 2 bases and 2 bases respectively, with 18 bases between them. Germline V gene sequence: CDR1 SGHAT, CDR2 FQNNGV. CDR3 length: 17 amino acids. The CDR3 region is CASSLRVEGGLQETQYF. Here the CDR3 DNA reads TGTGCCAGCAGCTTACGGGTCGAGGGGGGGCTACAAGAGACCCAGTACTTC.

The chain combines TRBV12-3 or TRBV12-4 with TRBJ1-5; tentative D call: TRBD1 (5 bases). The V gene lost 3 bases and the J gene lost 4 bases, with 7 bases spanning the gap. The CDR3 spans 13 residues. This chain's CDR3 is CASSFGGNQPQHF. The CDR3 DNA reads as TGTGCCAGCAGTTTTGGGGGAAATCAGCCCCAGCATTTT.

This chain connects TRBV19 to TRBJ1-6; TRBD1 aligns across 9 bases. The J segment lost 14 bases and the V segment lost 2 bases, leaving 10 bases of the junction unmatched. Looked up from germline, CDR1 is LNHDA and CDR2 is SQIVND (reference sequence). This CDR3 comprises 15 residues. The CDR3 is CASSILAGQGLALHF. The CDR3 DNA reads as TGTGCCAGTAGTATATTGGCGGGACAGGGATTGGCCCTCCACTTT.

This clone turned up a few times. The chain combines TRBV15 with TRBJ1-1, with a weak D call TRBD1 (6 bases). The CDR3 runs to 14 residues. V lost 8 bases, J lost 6 bases, and 19 bases lay in between. Germline CDR1 reads LNHNV; CDR2 reads YYDKDF (reference sequence). CDR3 loop: CATGIQGARPEAFF. Here the CDR3 DNA reads TGTGCCACCGGAATACAGGGAGCGCGGCCTGAAGCTTTCTTT.

The chain joins TRBV5-6 to TRBJ2-1, with 7 nucleotides matching TRBD1. Trimming cost V 2 bases and J 9 bases; bases outside gene matches: 2. The CDR3 runs to 12 residues. Germline lookup yields CDR1 SGHDT and CDR2 YYEEEE. CDR3: CASSLQGTEQFF. CDR3 DNA sequence: TGTGCCAGCAGCTTACAGGGGACTGAGCAGTTCTTC. Full variable domain (outside the CDR3, taken from reference TRBV5-6 and TRBJ2-1): DAGVTQSPTHLIKTRGQQVTLRCSPKSGHDTVSWYQQALGQGPQFIFQYYEEEERQRGNFPDRFSGHQFPNYSSELNVNALLLGDSALYLCASSLQGTEQFFGPGTRLTVL.

The genes are TRBV5-4 and TRBJ2-7; no clear D. The germline gives CDR1 SGHNT, CDR2 YYREEE (reference sequence). This CDR3 region has 13 residues. The V and J ends lost 3 bases and 5 bases respectively, with 12 bases between them. The CDR3: CASSSWQANEQYF. The CDR3 region has the DNA TGTGCCAGCAGCTCGTGGCAGGCAAACGAGCAGTACTTC. The full variable domain, completed using reference TRBV5-4 and TRBJ2-7, is ETGVTQSPTHLIKTRGQQVTLRCSSQSGHNTVSWYQQALGQGPQFIFQYYREEENGRGNFPPRFSGLQFPNYSSELNVNALELDDSALYLCASSSWQANEQYFGPGTRLTVT.